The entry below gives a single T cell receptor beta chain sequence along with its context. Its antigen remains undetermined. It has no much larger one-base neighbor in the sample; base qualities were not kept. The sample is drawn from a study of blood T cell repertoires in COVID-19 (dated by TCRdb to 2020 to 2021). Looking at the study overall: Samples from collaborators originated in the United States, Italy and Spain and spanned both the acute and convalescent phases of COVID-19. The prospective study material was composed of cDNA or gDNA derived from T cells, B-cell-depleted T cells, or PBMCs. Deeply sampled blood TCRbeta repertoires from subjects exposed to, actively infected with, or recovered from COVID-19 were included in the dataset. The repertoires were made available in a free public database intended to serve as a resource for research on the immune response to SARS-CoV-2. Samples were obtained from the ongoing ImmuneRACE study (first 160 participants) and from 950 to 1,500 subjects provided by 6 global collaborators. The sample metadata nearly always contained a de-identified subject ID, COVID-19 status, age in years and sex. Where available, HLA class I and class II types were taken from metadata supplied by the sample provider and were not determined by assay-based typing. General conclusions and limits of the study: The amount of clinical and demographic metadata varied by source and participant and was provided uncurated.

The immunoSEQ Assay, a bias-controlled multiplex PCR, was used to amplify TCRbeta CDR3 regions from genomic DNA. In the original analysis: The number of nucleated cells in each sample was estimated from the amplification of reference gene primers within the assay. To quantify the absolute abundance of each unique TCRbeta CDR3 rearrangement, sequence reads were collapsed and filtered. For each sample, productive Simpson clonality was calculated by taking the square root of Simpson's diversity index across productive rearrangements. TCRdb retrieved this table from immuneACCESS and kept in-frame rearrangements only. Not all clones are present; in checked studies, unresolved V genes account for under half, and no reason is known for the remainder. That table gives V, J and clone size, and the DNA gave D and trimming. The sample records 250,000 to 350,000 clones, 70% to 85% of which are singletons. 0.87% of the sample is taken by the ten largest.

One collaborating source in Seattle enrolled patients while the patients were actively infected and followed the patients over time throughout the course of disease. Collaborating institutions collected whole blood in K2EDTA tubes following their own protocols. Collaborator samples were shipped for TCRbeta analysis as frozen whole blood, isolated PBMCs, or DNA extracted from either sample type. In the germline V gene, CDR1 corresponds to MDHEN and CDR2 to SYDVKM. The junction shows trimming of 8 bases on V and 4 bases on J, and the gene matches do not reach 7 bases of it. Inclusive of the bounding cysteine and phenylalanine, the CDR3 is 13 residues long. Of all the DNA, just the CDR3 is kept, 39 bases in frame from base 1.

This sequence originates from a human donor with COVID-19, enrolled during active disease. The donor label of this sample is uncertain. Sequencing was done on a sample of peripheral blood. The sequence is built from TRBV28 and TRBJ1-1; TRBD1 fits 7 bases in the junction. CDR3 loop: CASFSGGRTEAFF. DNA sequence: TGTGCCAGCTTCTCAGGGGGTCGCACTGAAGCTTTCTTT.